The T cell receptor beta chain described here comes from a study of T-cell reconstitution after alpha-beta-depleted transplantation in children. The CDR3 loop spans 15 amino acids. With 0 bases removed from V and 2 bases from J, the gap between germline ends came to 12 bases. Germline V gene sequence: CDR1 DFQATT, CDR2 SNEGSKA (reference sequence). Study observations and caveats: Alpha-beta T cells about two months after transplant reportedly derived from several hundred expanded graft clones. Newly generated T cells supplied most T-cell counts and diversity one year post-transplant.

The sample holds a few counts of this clonotype. As yet, its antigen is unknown. This may arise from a read error, as a much more abundant clone is one base away. The library targeted TCRbeta and was prepared with unique molecular identifiers. TCRdb reprocessed the PCR reads via MiXCR and lists one record per CDR3 protein. Of 250,000 to 300,000 distinct CDR3 sequences listed, 10% are singletons. This chain joins TRBV20-1 and TRBJ2-3, with D tentatively TRBD1 (6 bases). The receptor was derived from a boy under three years old with acute myeloid leukemia, due to receive a stem cell transplant. Here the sequenced sample was PBMCs, taken before TCRalphabeta/CD19-depleted stem cell transplant. The CDR3 loop reads CSARDPAGVTDTQYF. CDR3 DNA sequence: TGCAGTGCTAGAGATCCGGCAGGGGTCACAGATACGCAGTATTTT.